This TCR beta chain was sequenced in a study of T cells after yellow fever vaccination. Study background: Where fractions had low cell numbers, libraries were prepared from them with the SMART-Seq v4 Ultra Low Input RNA kit. Study outcomes and limitations: A weaker but faster secondary response was observed, peaking on day 5 versus 15. At around 96% for CD4 and about 88% for CD8, most primary-vaccination clones showed up again after the booster. Clonotypes shared by both compartments, CD4 and CD8, made up a small share.

Details on this clonotype: Its antigen is not identified.

In TCRdb, the 5' RACE reads were re-called with MiXCR into one record per CDR3 protein. The top ten hold about 3% of the sample, which has nearly 300,000 distinct CDR3 sequences, under 9% seen once. Looked up from germline, CDR1 is SGDLS and CDR2 is YYNGEE. Between the trimmed V and J ends, which lost 0 bases and 3 bases, there was a span of 12 bases. CDR3 size: 15 residues. The sample in question was CD4+ T cells sorted from PBMCs, obtained 5 days after the yellow fever booster vaccination. This sequence joins TRBV9 and TRBJ1-1, with D possibly being TRBD1 (6 bases). The TCR originated in a man aged 18 to 35 who received the YFV17D yellow fever vaccine. The CDR3 DNA is TGTGCCAGCAGCGTAGGGAGGGGGGCAGACACTGAAGCTTTCTTT. Its protein is CASSVGRGADTEAFF.